This T cell receptor (beta chain) emerged from a study of T cell clones after liver transplantation. Study summary: Apart from a few HCV-positive recipients, transplants were for non-autoimmune, non-viral reasons. Patients counted as tolerant after at least one year off all immunosuppression, enzymes not exceeding twice normal.

As regards this clone: Its antigen is as yet unknown.

Study outcomes and limitations: A larger donor-reactive than third-party decline suggested partial antigen-specific deletion. Conclusions were preliminary, with small, heterogeneous patient groups.

V lost 0 bases to trimming and J lost 5 bases, with 10 bases between them. CDR1 and CDR2 from the germline V gene are SGHDN and FVKESK. CDR3 length equals 14 residues. Generated by immunoSEQ multiplex PCR, the TCRdb table keeps only in-frame clones and is missing some. In the table there are about 21,000 clones, around 93% of which are singletons. The sequence was collected from a human patient who received a liver transplant. Some T cells may be transferred from the graft donor. J is TRBJ2-5 and V is TRBV14; a weak D match, TRBD2 (5 bases). The input for sequencing was CD8+ T cells from blood, taken approximately 26 months after liver transplant. CDR3 bases: TGTGCCAGCAGCCAAGAAGTCGGGGATGAGACCCAGTACTTC. Translated: CASSQEVGDETQYF.